One sample yielded the 3 T cell receptor beta chains listed below, sequenced in a study of T cells in Graves' hyperthyroidism and ophthalmopathy. Amplified TCR beta CDR3 regions came from RNA transcripts. Carried out on the TCR CDR3, a first-round RT-PCR used the HTBI primer set. TCRdb fed the multiplex PCR reads into MiXCR, producing one record per CDR3 protein. The sample has about 700,000 distinct CDR3 sequences; 12% to 15% are singletons. Material for sequencing was blood. The receptors were sampled from a young woman with Graves' hyperthyroidism.

Points on this clonotype: A much larger clone differs by one base, so this may be a read error. Since the CDR3 does not end with the conserved phenylalanine or tryptophan, this likely comes from a read error. The V call is TRBV29-1, the J call TRBJ2-2, with D possibly being TRBD1 (6 bases). V lost 6 bases, J lost 1 base, and 12 bases lay in between. CDR1 is SQVTM, CDR2 ANQGSEA, per germline. The CDR3 sequence is 14 residues long. CDR3 bases: TGCAGCGTACGCCGGACAGTGAACACCGGGGAGCTGTTTTCT. As protein: CSVRRTVNTGELFS.

There are many counts of this clonotype. The chain carries TRBV12-3 or TRBV12-4 and TRBJ2-5, with 7 positions matching TRBD1. The CDR3 covers 13 residues. Losses at the gene ends were 5 bases for V and 1 base for J; bases not matched to a gene: 1. The CDR3 bases are TGTGCCAGCAGTGACAGGGCCCAAGAGACCCAGTACTTC. Its translation is CASSDRAQETQYF.

This clonotype was detected a few times. The CDR3 DNA reads TGTGCCATCAGTGAGTCCCGAACGACAGGGATGAGCAATCAGCCCCAGCATTTT. Amino acids: CAISESRTTGMSNQPQHF. This chain links TRBV10-3 with TRBJ1-5; 7 bases fit TRBD1. V lost 0 bases to trimming and J lost 1 base; unmatched junction nucleotides: 9. The CDR3 has 18 amino acids. Germline loops: CDR1 ENHRY, CDR2 SYGVKD.